This T cell receptor beta chain originates from a study of blood T cell repertoires in COVID-19. Study in general: The cDNA or gDNA used as material had been derived from T cells, B-cell-depleted T cells, or PBMCs.

Profiled with immunoSEQ multiplex PCR; TCRdb holds only in-frame clones, not every one. The repertoire has roughly 200,000 clones, 81% of them found once; the top ten carry 9.5% to 11%. This CDR3 has 16 amino acids. V lost 2 bases and J 8 bases, leaving 18 bases between the germline ends. The V gene's germline CDR1 is MDHEN and CDR2 SYDVKM. This chain uses TRBV28 with TRBJ1-4, with a possible D match to TRBD1 (6 bases). The sequence came from a woman in her thirties or forties with COVID-19, enrolled during active disease. Material: peripheral blood. CDR3 loop: CASSLTGGRVWEKLFF. As DNA, the CDR3 is TGTGCCAGCAGTTTAACGGGGGGCAGGGTGTGGGAAAAACTGTTTTTT.